This record looks at one T cell receptor beta chain sequence and its context. This clone may be a read error of a much larger clone one base away. The sample originates from a study of tumor-infiltrating lymphocytes in primary liver carcinoma. Study summary: The patients comprised men and women between the ages of 30 and 69 years.

Researchers generated TCR beta cDNA from approximately 450 ng of total RNA, relying on a constant-region primer. Modified slightly, ARM-PCR produced TCR beta libraries over three nested multiplex PCR rounds. The opening two PCR rounds, about 10 cycles each, paired TRBV1-TRBV30 forward primers with a C-beta reverse primer. TCRdb re-derived calls from the multiplex PCR reads in MiXCR, one entry per CDR3 protein. The table shows about 320,000 distinct CDR3 sequences, with 65% occurring only once. Unsorted whole blood served as the source of blood RNA, and germline DNA was extracted as well. CDR1 LGHNA and CDR2 YNFKEQ come from the germline V gene. The CDR3 spans 16 residues.

This chain joins TRBV4-2 and TRBJ2-5; TRBD2 aligns across 8 bases. Sequencing was performed on peripheral blood. The TCR originated in a middle-aged man with primary liver carcinoma and hepatitis B virus infection. The chain's CDR3 is CPSSQESGRPVQAQYF. CDR3 DNA sequence: TGTCCCAGCAGCCAGGAGAGCGGGAGACCCGTCCAGGCCCAGTACTTC.